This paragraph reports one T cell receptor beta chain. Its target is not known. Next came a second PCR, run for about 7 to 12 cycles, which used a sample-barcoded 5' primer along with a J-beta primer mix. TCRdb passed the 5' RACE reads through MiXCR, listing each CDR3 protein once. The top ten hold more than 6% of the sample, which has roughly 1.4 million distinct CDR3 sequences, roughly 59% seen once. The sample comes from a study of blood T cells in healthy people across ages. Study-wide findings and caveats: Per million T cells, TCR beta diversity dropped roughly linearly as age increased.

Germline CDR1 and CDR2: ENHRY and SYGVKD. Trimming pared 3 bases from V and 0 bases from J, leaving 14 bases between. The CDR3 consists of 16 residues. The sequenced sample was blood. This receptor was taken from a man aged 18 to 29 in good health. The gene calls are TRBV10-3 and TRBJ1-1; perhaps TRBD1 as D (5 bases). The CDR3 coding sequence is TGTGCCATCAGTGACCACGCTGACAGACTGAACACTGAAGCTTTCTTT. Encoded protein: CAISDHADRLNTEAFF.